A selection of T cell receptor beta chains follows, all from one sample in a study of blood T cell repertoires in COVID-19. Data came from immunoSEQ multiplex PCR; TCRdb stores just in-frame clones and leaves some out. The table lists approximately 200,000 clones, around nine tenths of them singletons, with roughly 2% in the top ten. Material: peripheral blood. The source is a man aged 65 to 79 with active or convalescent COVID-19. Each CDR3 is given without its conserved first and last residue. D genes are given only for firm matches.

TRBV28,.,ASRNRGNTIY
TRBV5-6,.,ASSLDPVRGGNTIY
TRBV19,TRBD1,ASSTRQGSVSNQPQH
TRBV27,TRBD2,ASSSAGEASPY
TRBV24-1,TRBD1,ATSDDRGNQPQH
TRBV28,.,ASKGGIWGLYEQY
TRBV19,.,ASSIVGLVETGELF
TRBV7-2,.,ASSTSGFYGYT
TRBV28,TRBD1,ASKPGQGSLGYT
TRBV10-3,TRBD2,AISEGESGSYNEQF
TRBV5-1,TRBD1,ASSLSGTARSSSYNEQF
TRBV20-1,.,SASMSAGNTIY
TRBV2,TRBD1,ASSDQGAITEAF
TRBV12-5,.,ASGLILKQGTEVTQY
TRBV11-3,.,ASSLGVGSTDTQY
TRBV2,.,ASMGGGEKLF
TRBV7-9,.,ADARVLLTYEQY
TRBV27,.,ASSFSGVGQPQH
TRBV19,.,ASRTQNNEKLF
TRBV19,TRBD2,ASSIAAGGYNEQF
TRBV9,.,ASSVAPSAGYGYT
TRBV14,.,ASSREQVAEAF
TRBV2,TRBD2,ASKLAGAGEQF